A single sample is the source of the 16 T cell receptor beta chains below, sequenced in a study of blood T cell repertoires in COVID-19. Measured with immunoSEQ multiplex PCR; TCRdb has only the in-frame clones, and not every one. The sample contains more than 200,000 clones, around 87% of which appear only once. Sequenced input: PBMCs or T cells enriched from blood (not recorded which). The receptors stem from a man aged 30-40 years in a cohort exposed to, infected with or recovered from COVID-19 (not recorded which).

The chain links TRBV19 to TRBJ1-2; 9 bases align to TRBD1. The CDR3 consists of 16 residues. Germline CDR1 and CDR2: LNHDA and SQIVND (reference sequence). Germline trimming cut 7 bases from V and 2 bases from J; bases unmatched to any gene: 11. This CDR3 reads CASTPRTGVKNYGYTF. For the CDR3, the DNA is TGTGCCAGTACCCCCAGGACAGGGGTAAAAAACTATGGCTACACCTTC.

The V gene is TRBV19, the J gene TRBJ1-1, with TRBD1 matching 8 bases. The ends lost 3 bases at V and 6 bases at J; junction bases unmatched: 9. CDR1 and CDR2 from the germline V gene are LNHDA and SQIVND (reference sequence). CDR3 length equals 15 residues. The CDR3 DNA reads as TGTGCCAGTAGTATTTTGGGGCAGGGGGCCCCTGAAGCTTTCTTT. Amino acid sequence: CASSILGQGAPEAFF.

The CDR3 sequence: CASSSPQDRGTSSYNEQFF. As DNA, the CDR3 is TGTGCCAGCAGCTCACCCCAGGATCGGGGGACCAGCTCCTACAATGAGCAGTTCTTC. The chain employs TRBV7-2 and TRBJ2-1; D is possibly TRBD2 (6 bases). CDR1 is SGHTA, CDR2 FQGNSA, per germline. CDR3 length equals 19 residues. Deletions cut 4 bases from V and 0 bases from J, with 22 bases between.

V and J are TRBV27 and TRBJ1-1; a possible D gene is TRBD1 (5 bases). Germline values: CDR1 MNHEY, CDR2 SMNVEV (reference sequence). Trimming cost V 5 bases and J 0 bases, with 10 bases left between them. The CDR3 totals 14 residues. The CDR3 reads CASSPGGVNTEAFF. The CDR3 DNA reads as TGTGCCAGCAGTCCCGGGGGTGTGAACACTGAAGCTTTCTTT.

The chain couples TRBV5-1 to TRBJ1-3, with a weak D call TRBD1 (5 bases). Trimming took 4 bases from V and 2 from J, leaving 16 bases between them. CDR3 size: 16 residues. Germline CDR1 and CDR2: SGHRS and YFSETQ. The CDR3 sequence is CASSAVGAVTGNTIYF. The CDR3 DNA sequence: TGCGCCAGCAGCGCCGTAGGGGCGGTGACTGGAAACACCATATATTTT.

About this clone itself: Sequence at one end of the junction differs from germline and may be a read error. The chain is built from TRBV18 and TRBJ1-2, with 7 bases that match TRBD1. The length of the CDR3 is 13 residues. In germline, CDR1 is KGHSH, CDR2 LQKENI. The CDR3 nucleotides read TGTGCCAGCTCTCCGGGACAGAACTTTGGCTACACCTTC. Translation gives CASSPGQNFGYTF.

Written as DNA, the CDR3 is TGTGCCAGCAGCGCGACTAGCGGCAGCTCCTACGAGCAGTACTTC. As protein: CASSATSGSSYEQYF. This rearrangement joins TRBV9 to TRBJ2-7; 9 positions agree with TRBD2. Germline-derived CDR1 and CDR2 are SGDLS and YYNGEE. J was trimmed by 0 bases and V by 3 bases; bases with no gene match: 4. This CDR3 has 15 amino acids.

The chain carries TRBV5-8 and TRBJ1-2, with D tentatively TRBD1 (5 bases). Looked up from germline, CDR1 is SGHTS and CDR2 is YDEGEE. V shed 0 bases and J shed 4 bases, with 25 bases lying between them. The CDR3 spans 19 residues. CDR3 bases: TGTGCCAGCAGCTTGGTGAAATGGACTTTTTTTACGGGGGTCTATGGCTACACCTTC. It yields the protein CASSLVKWTFFTGVYGYTF.

The chain carries TRBV3-1 (or the pseudogene TRBV3-2) and TRBJ2-1; D perhaps matches TRBD2 (5 bases). The CDR3 contains 13 residues. V lost 7 bases and J 9 bases, leaving 16 bases between the germline ends. Germline V gene lookup returns CDR1 LGHDT and CDR2 YNNKEL (reference sequence). CDR3 sequence (DNA): TGTGCCAGCACCCACGGAGCGGACGGTGAGCAGTTCTTC. Amino acid sequence: CASTHGADGEQFF.

The rearrangement links TRBV7-6 to TRBJ2-7, with D possibly matching TRBD2 (6 bases). The CDR3 consists of 15 residues. The V gene lost 5 bases and the J gene lost 6 bases, with 20 bases spanning the gap. Germline assignment: CDR1 SGHVS and CDR2 FNYEAQ. The CDR3 is CASSVGTAASAEQYF. In nucleotides, the CDR3 is TGTGCCAGCAGCGTAGGGACGGCGGCTAGCGCCGAGCAGTACTTC.

This chain connects TRBV6-2 or TRBV6-3 to TRBJ1-6, with a tentative D call TRBD1 (5 bases). This CDR3 comprises 12 residues. Germline V CDR1 and CDR2: MNHEY, SVGEGT. V lost 8 bases and J lost 9, with 11 bases in between. CDR3 DNA: TGTGCCAGCGGTTTAGGGGTTTCACCCCTCCACTTT. It encodes CASGLGVSPLHF.

This clone was seen just once. The CDR3 sequence: CASSLMRDEQFF. In nucleotides, the CDR3 is TGTGCCAGCAGCTTAATGAGGGATGAGCAGTTCTTC. This chain connects TRBV7-9 to TRBJ2-1; possibly TRBD2 for D (5 bases). The V end was cut by 2 bases, the J end by 8 bases, with 7 bases between. CDR3 length: 12 residues. From germline, CDR1 is SEHNR and CDR2 FQNEAQ (reference sequence).

The V gene is TRBV11-3, the J gene TRBJ2-1; TRBD2 matches at 8 bases. Losses at the gene ends were 4 bases for V and 8 bases for J; bases not matched to a gene: 10. There are 15 residues in the CDR3. CDR1 is SGHNT and CDR2 is YENEEA in the germline V gene. This CDR3 reads CASSSTGTSNDEQFF. CDR3 nucleotide sequence: TGTGCCAGCAGCTCTACCGGGACTAGTAATGATGAGCAGTTCTTC.

The chain couples TRBV7-2 to TRBJ1-2; TRBD1 agrees at 7 bases. There are 15 residues in the CDR3. J lost 8 bases, V lost 4 bases, and 13 bases had no gene match. Germline CDR1 and CDR2: SGHTA and FQGNSA. CDR3 DNA: TGTGCCAGCAGCTCCGCGCCGTGGACAGGCGAAGGCTACACCTTC. It yields the protein CASSSAPWTGEGYTF.

The J gene is TRBJ1-1, the V gene TRBV19; D gene uncertain. This CDR3 has 14 residues. V was clipped by 1 base and J by 1 base, with 7 bases between them. Germline V gene lookup returns CDR1 LNHDA and CDR2 SQIVND (reference sequence). This CDR3 reads CASSIASGNTEAFF. CDR3 nucleotide sequence: TGTGCCAGTAGTATAGCGAGTGGGAACACTGAAGCTTTCTTT.

The chain recombines TRBV27 with TRBJ2-7; 8 nucleotides align to TRBD1. CDR3 size: 15 residues. Germline CDR1 MNHEY, CDR2 SMNVEV (reference sequence). V was pared by 5 bases and J by 2 bases, with 8 bases of the junction left unmatched. The CDR3 DNA sequence: TGTGCCAGCAGTCCTGGACAGGGCAGTCCCTACGAGCAGTACTTC. Translated: CASSPGQGSPYEQYF.